The rows below give T cell receptor beta chains drawn from one sample of a study of blood T cell repertoires in COVID-19. Generated by immunoSEQ multiplex PCR, the TCRdb table keeps only in-frame clones and is missing some. Of some 200,000 clones in the sample, roughly 80% are singletons; the top ten hold approximately 12%. Material: peripheral blood. Receptors were obtained from a woman at least 80 years old with COVID-19, enrolled during active disease. The CDR3 runs from the conserved cysteine through the conserved F or W. A D gene is named only where the DNA matches it firmly. The size entry is marked missing in some rows and otherwise reads once, few, many or a size class.

v_call: TRBV5-1; cdr3_length: 16; d_call: TRBD2; clone_size: .; j_call: TRBJ2-1; cdr3_nt: TGCGCCAGCAGCTTGAGACTAGCGGGATCGTACAATGAGCAGTTCTTC; cdr3_aa: CASSLRLAGSYNEQFF
v_call: TRBV6-6; cdr3_length: 14; d_call: TRBD1; clone_size: few; j_call: TRBJ1-5; cdr3_nt: TGTGCCACCTCCCAGGGGGCTTTGACTCAGCCCCAGCATTTT; cdr3_aa: CATSQGALTQPQHF
v_call: TRBV2; cdr3_length: 12; d_call: .; clone_size: .; j_call: TRBJ2-3; cdr3_nt: TGTGCCAGCAGGCAGATCACAGATACGCAGTATTTT; cdr3_aa: CASRQITDTQYF
v_call: TRBV28; cdr3_length: 20; d_call: TRBD2; clone_size: .; j_call: TRBJ2-4; cdr3_nt: TGTGCCAGCAGCCCGACCGGGACTAGCGGGAGAGGGATTGCCAAAAACATTCAGTACTTC; cdr3_aa: CASSPTGTSGRGIAKNIQYF
v_call: TRBV5-1; cdr3_length: 15; d_call: TRBD1; clone_size: .; j_call: TRBJ2-5; cdr3_nt: TGCGCCAGCAGCAGAGGACAGGGGGCACGGGAGACCCAGTACTTC; cdr3_aa: CASSRGQGARETQYF
v_call: TRBV7-2; cdr3_length: 13; d_call: TRBD2; clone_size: .; j_call: TRBJ2-1; cdr3_nt: TGTGCCAGCAGCTCCAATAGCGGGGGGGCGGAGTTCTTC; cdr3_aa: CASSSNSGGAEFF
v_call: TRBV19; cdr3_length: 15; d_call: .; clone_size: .; j_call: TRBJ2-2; cdr3_nt: TGTGCCAGTATTCCCCGGGCGGGGAACACCGGGGAGCTGTTTTTT; cdr3_aa: CASIPRAGNTGELFF
v_call: TRBV30; cdr3_length: 20; d_call: .; clone_size: .; j_call: TRBJ1-2; cdr3_nt: TGTGCCTGGAGTGAAGTTGTTTGGGGTGGAGAGGTGGGACTTAACTATGGCTACACCTTC; cdr3_aa: CAWSEVVWGGEVGLNYGYTF
v_call: TRBV6-6; cdr3_length: 14; d_call: .; clone_size: .; j_call: TRBJ1-1; cdr3_nt: TGTGCCAGCAGTTACAAGGTGGGGGGCACTGAAGCTTTCTTT; cdr3_aa: CASSYKVGGTEAFF
v_call: TRBV6-6; cdr3_length: 14; d_call: .; clone_size: .; j_call: TRBJ1-1; cdr3_nt: TGTGCCAGCAGTCCTCAAGGGGTGGAAACTGAAGCTTTCTTT; cdr3_aa: CASSPQGVETEAFF
v_call: TRBV7-2; cdr3_length: 16; d_call: TRBD2; clone_size: few; j_call: TRBJ2-3; cdr3_nt: TGTGCCAGCAGCTTAACTAGCGACAGTAGCACAGATACGCAGTATTTT; cdr3_aa: CASSLTSDSSTDTQYF
v_call: TRBV29-1; cdr3_length: 14; d_call: .; clone_size: once; j_call: TRBJ1-2; cdr3_nt: TGCAGCGTTGAAGATCTGCACAGCTACTATGGCTACACCTTC; cdr3_aa: CSVEDLHSYYGYTF
v_call: TRBV11-2; cdr3_length: 14; d_call: TRBD1; clone_size: .; j_call: TRBJ2-7; cdr3_nt: TGTGCCAGCGGCTCGCCGGGACAGGGGCCCGAGCAGTACTTC; cdr3_aa: CASGSPGQGPEQYF
v_call: TRBV30; cdr3_length: 14; d_call: .; clone_size: .; j_call: TRBJ1-2; cdr3_nt: TGTGCCTGGAGCGCCTTGACATTTGGCTATGGCTACACCTTC; cdr3_aa: CAWSALTFGYGYTF
v_call: TRBV27; cdr3_length: 17; d_call: TRBD1; clone_size: .; j_call: TRBJ2-7; cdr3_nt: TGTGCCAGCAGGACAACCGGGGACAGGGCAAGCTCCTACGAGCAGTACTTC; cdr3_aa: CASRTTGDRASSYEQYF
v_call: TRBV5-1; cdr3_length: 16; d_call: TRBD1; clone_size: .; j_call: TRBJ2-1; cdr3_nt: TGCGCCAGCAGCCGACAGGGGGCTAGCTCCTACAATGAGCAGTTCTTC; cdr3_aa: CASSRQGASSYNEQFF
v_call: TRBV7-3; cdr3_length: 16; d_call: TRBD2; clone_size: few; j_call: TRBJ2-2; cdr3_nt: TGTGCCAGCAGCCCCCGGGCGGGGGGGGACACCGGGGAGCTGTTTTTT; cdr3_aa: CASSPRAGGDTGELFF
v_call: TRBV4-1; cdr3_length: 18; d_call: TRBD1; clone_size: .; j_call: TRBJ2-7; cdr3_nt: TGCGCCAGCAGCCAAGTCTTTGTCGTTGGGACAGGGGGCTTTGAGCAGTACTTC; cdr3_aa: CASSQVFVVGTGGFEQYF
v_call: TRBV6-1; cdr3_length: 14; d_call: .; clone_size: once; j_call: TRBJ1-2; cdr3_nt: TGTGCCAGCAGTGAAAGCGGGGACGAATATGGCTACACCTTC; cdr3_aa: CASSESGDEYGYTF
v_call: TRBV7-3; cdr3_length: 13; d_call: .; clone_size: once; j_call: TRBJ2-3; cdr3_nt: TGTGCCAGCAGCTTACGTCCCGGAGATACGCAGTATTTT; cdr3_aa: CASSLRPGDTQYF
v_call: TRBV3-1/TRBV3-2; cdr3_length: 14; d_call: .; clone_size: .; j_call: TRBJ1-3; cdr3_nt: TGTGCCAGCAGGGACAGCCGCTCTGGAAACACCATATATTTT; cdr3_aa: CASRDSRSGNTIYF
v_call: TRBV19; cdr3_length: 14; d_call: TRBD2; clone_size: .; j_call: TRBJ2-1; cdr3_nt: TGTGCCAGTAGAGAGACTAGCGGGAGACATGAGCAGTTCTTC; cdr3_aa: CASRETSGRHEQFF
v_call: TRBV6-5; cdr3_length: 13; d_call: .; clone_size: .; j_call: TRBJ1-5; cdr3_nt: TGTGCCAGCAGTTACGGGCCTCGGCAGCCCCAGCATTTT; cdr3_aa: CASSYGPRQPQHF